What follows describes a single T cell receptor beta chain. Data came from immunoSEQ multiplex PCR; TCRdb stores just in-frame clones and leaves some out. The repertoire holds approximately 360,000 clones, 83% seen once, with 5% to 6% in the top ten. The data originate from a study of blood T cell repertoires in COVID-19. The CDR3 loop spans 15 amino acids. V lost 1 base, J lost 0 bases, and 10 bases lay in between. Germline V lookup: CDR1 SGHAT, CDR2 FQDESV (reference sequence). The clonotype originates from a woman between 50 and 59 years old who had recovered from COVID-19. The sample was PBMCs or T cells enriched from blood (not recorded which). This chain joins TRBV11-1 and TRBJ2-7; D possibly corresponds to TRBD1 (5 bases). CDR3 bases: TGTGCCAGCAGCTTAGACAGGCTAAACTCCTACGAGCAGTACTTC. It is translated as CASSLDRLNSYEQYF.